The entry below describes one T cell receptor (beta chain). Its antigen is currently unknown. The CDR3 is 16 amino acids. Germline V gives CDR1 PRHDT, CDR2 FYEKMQ (reference sequence). V was pared by 2 bases and J by 8 bases, with 10 bases of the junction left unmatched. Method: immunoSEQ multiplex PCR; TCRdb's copy keeps in-frame clones and lacks some. The sample has 150,000 to 250,000 clones, about 81% seen once. The sample originates from a study of cytomegalovirus exposure and HLA in healthy donors. Study-wide background: Later analysis reported that the 120 or so validation repertoires shared the platform of the roughly 710 first-cohort repertoires. Broader study findings: 150 or so TCR beta chains were listed as cytomegalovirus-associated. Most TCRs appeared rarely, but some public TCRs recurred in many donors.

The donors were part of the validation cohort, which consisted of under 150 subjects and was separate from the first cohort of 666 subjects. The sequence was collected from a woman younger than 45 in good health and CMV-seronegative. The J gene is TRBJ1-4, the V gene TRBV13, with 8 bases matching TRBD1. Sequenced material: PBMCs. CDR3 nucleotides: TGTGCCAGCAGCTTACAAAGGACAGGGCTGGACGAAAAACTGTTTTTT. This sequence encodes CASSLQRTGLDEKLFF.